This TCR beta chain originates from a study of human T cells and chemical hapten exposure. Study-level findings and limits: Donors' alopecia may make their immune response differ from healthy people's. Significantly greater numbers of large CDR3 similarity clusters came from expanded TCRs than from controls.

The time point here: patch test 3, about 24 weeks after DPC sensitization. Treatment specified: therapeutic diphenylcyclopropenone sensitization with weekly scalp DPC. A single record per CDR3 protein comes from TCRdb applying MiXCR to the RACE reads. Counted here are 70,000 or so distinct CDR3 sequences, around 10% occurring once; the ten biggest clones make up more than 1.3%. This clonotype appeared many times. Antigen unknown. Germline CDR1 and CDR2: MGHDK and SYGVNS. This CDR3 has 13 residues. V lost 1 base and J lost 3, with 7 bases in between. V gene TRBV25-1 combines with J gene TRBJ2-7; D remains unclear. The sequence came from a woman between 45 and 65 years old with alopecia areata. Some clones in this sample may be carry-over from other donors' samples. The sequenced sample was whole blood, obtained in connection with sensitization to the hapten diphenylcyclopropenone (DPC). This CDR3 is CASSESGYYEQYF. As DNA, the CDR3 is TGTGCCAGCAGTGAATCCGGGTACTACGAGCAGTACTTC.